Here is one TCR beta chain with its context. The antigen remains unidentified. This sample is drawn from a study of monozygotic twins with inflammatory bowel disease. General observations from the study: Repertoire similarity did not differ between concordant and discordant twins, possibly owing to limited power.

TCRdb re-called the 5' RACE reads; one entry per CDR3 protein, DNA not given. The sample holds approximately 150,000 distinct CDR3 sequences. This CDR3 is 13 amino acids long. Germline lookup yields CDR1 DFQATT and CDR2 SNEGSKA (reference sequence). This clonotype originated in a human donor with ulcerative colitis or Crohn's disease, or a healthy co-twin of an affected twin (not recorded which). The sequenced sample consisted of blood. The V call is TRBV20-1, the J call TRBJ2-4; without DNA, the TCRdb call of TRBD2 cannot be checked. This chain's CDR3 is CGARDIRSAVQYF.